Below are 2 T cell receptor beta chains sequenced from a single sample in a study of graft-versus-host responses after intestinal transplantation. The antigens for these receptors are not known. Assay used: immunoSEQ multiplex PCR; TCRdb lists only in-frame clones, some missing. The repertoire holds about 110,000 clones, with around 93% as singletons. The sequences come from unstimulated CD8+ T cells sorted from spleen or lymph node cells, collected before intestinal transplant. The receptors come from a human donor who received an intestinal transplant.

The chain joins TRBV4-1 to TRBJ2-1; TRBD2 agrees at 11 bases. Per the germline V gene, CDR1 is MGHRA and CDR2 is YSYEKL. Trimming cost V 4 bases and J 0 bases; bases outside gene matches: 2. This CDR3 has 16 residues. DNA for the CDR3: TGCGCCAGCAGCCCAGGACTAGCGGGCTCCTACAATGAGCAGTTCTTC. Protein: CASSPGLAGSYNEQFF.

This clone occurred once. This chain links TRBV15 with TRBJ2-5; 7 bases line up with TRBD1. The J call may be faulty, since TRBJ2-7 better matches the DNA end. CDR1 LNHNV and CDR2 YYDKDF come from the germline V gene (reference sequence). This CDR3 is 15 amino acids long. The CDR3 DNA follows: TGTGCCACCCAGGGGGACGCCGGGGTTCAGTACGAGCAGTACTTC. It translates to CATQGDAGVQYEQYF.